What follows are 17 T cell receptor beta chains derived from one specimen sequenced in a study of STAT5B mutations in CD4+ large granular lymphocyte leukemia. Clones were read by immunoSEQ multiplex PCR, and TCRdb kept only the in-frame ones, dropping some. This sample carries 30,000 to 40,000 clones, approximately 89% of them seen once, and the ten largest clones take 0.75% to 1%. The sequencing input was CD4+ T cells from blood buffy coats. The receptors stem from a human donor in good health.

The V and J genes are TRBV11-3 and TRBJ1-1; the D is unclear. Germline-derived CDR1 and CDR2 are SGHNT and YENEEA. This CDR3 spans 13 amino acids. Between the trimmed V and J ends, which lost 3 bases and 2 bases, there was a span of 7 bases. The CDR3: CASSFNPNTEAFF. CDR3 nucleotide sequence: TGTGCCAGCAGCTTTAATCCTAACACTGAAGCTTTCTTT.

The CDR3 loop is CASSGGTSGWGAYNEQFF. CDR3 coding DNA: TGCGCCAGCAGTGGCGGGACTAGCGGTTGGGGAGCCTACAATGAGCAGTTCTTC. The chain combines TRBV4-3 with TRBJ2-1, with 11 nucleotides matching TRBD2. Germline V gives CDR1 LGHNA, CDR2 YSLEER. The V gene end was trimmed by 6 bases and the J gene end by 2 bases; junction bases not matched to a gene: 12. The CDR3 totals 18 residues.

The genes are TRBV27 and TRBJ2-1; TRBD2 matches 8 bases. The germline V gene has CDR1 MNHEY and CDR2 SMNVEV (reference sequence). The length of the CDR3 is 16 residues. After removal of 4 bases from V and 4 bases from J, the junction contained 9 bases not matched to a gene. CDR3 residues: CASSSLSGSPYNEQFF. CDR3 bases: TGTGCCAGCAGTTCCCTCAGCGGGAGCCCGTACAATGAGCAGTTCTTC.

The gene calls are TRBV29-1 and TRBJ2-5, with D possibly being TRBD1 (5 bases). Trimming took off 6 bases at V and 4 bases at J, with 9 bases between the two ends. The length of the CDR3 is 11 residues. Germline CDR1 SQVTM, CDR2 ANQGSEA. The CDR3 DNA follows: TGCAGCGTCCAGGGTCGAGAGACCCAGTACTTC. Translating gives CSVQGRETQYF.

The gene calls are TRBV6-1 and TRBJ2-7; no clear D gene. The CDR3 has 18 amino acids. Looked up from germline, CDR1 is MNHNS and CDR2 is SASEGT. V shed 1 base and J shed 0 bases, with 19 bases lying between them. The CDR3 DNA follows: TGTGCCAGCAGTGAAGAGTCCCCCAGCCAGCCAGTCTCCTACGAGCAGTACTTC. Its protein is CASSEESPSQPVSYEQYF.

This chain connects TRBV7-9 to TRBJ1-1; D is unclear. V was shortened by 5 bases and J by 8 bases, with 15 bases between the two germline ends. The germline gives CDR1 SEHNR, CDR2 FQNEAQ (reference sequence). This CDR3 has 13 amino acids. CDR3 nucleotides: TGTGCCAGCAGCCAGACGGGAGGACGGGAAGCTTTCTTT. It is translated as CASSQTGGREAFF.

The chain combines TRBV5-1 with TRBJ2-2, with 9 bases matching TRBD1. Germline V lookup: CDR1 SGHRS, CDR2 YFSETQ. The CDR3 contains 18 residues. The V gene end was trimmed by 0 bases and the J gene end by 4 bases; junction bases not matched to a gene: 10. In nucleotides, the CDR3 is TGCGCCAGCAGCTTGGTCGCTTGGACAGGGGCGGGCACCGGGGAGCTGTTTTTT. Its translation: CASSLVAWTGAGTGELFF.

CDR3 amino acids: CASDYQGSTTTEAFF. Written as DNA, the CDR3 is TGTGCCAGCGACTACCAGGGGTCTACTACCACTGAAGCTTTCTTT. V gene TRBV18 combines with J gene TRBJ1-1; D may be TRBD1 (6 bases). V was trimmed by 8 bases and J by 4 bases, leaving 20 bases between them. The CDR3 contains 15 residues. The germline CDR1 and CDR2 sequences are KGHSH and LQKENI.

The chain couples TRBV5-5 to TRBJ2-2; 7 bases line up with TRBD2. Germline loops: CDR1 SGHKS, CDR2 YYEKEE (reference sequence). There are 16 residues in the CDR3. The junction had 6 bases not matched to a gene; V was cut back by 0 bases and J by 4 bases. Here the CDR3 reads CASSLVAGAVTGELFF. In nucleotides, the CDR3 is TGTGCCAGCAGCTTGGTGGCGGGAGCGGTCACCGGGGAGCTGTTTTTT.

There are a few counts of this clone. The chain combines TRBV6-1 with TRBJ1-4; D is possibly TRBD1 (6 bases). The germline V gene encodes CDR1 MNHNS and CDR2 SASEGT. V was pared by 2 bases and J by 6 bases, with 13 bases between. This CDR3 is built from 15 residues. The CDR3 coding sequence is TGTGCCAGCAGTGAACGCAGGGGAAGTGATGAAAAACTGTTTTTT. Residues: CASSERRGSDEKLFF.

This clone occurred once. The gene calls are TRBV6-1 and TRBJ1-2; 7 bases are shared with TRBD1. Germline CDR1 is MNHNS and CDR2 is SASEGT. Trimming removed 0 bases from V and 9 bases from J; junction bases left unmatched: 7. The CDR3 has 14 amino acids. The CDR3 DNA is TGTGCCAGCAGTGAAGCAGGGGGCAGGGGTAGCTACACCTTC. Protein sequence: CASSEAGGRGSYTF.

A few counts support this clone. This CDR3 is CASSDVGDGYTF. CDR3 nucleotides: TGTGCCAGCAGTGATGTAGGGGATGGCTACACCTTC. This chain links TRBV25-1 with TRBJ1-2, with D tentatively TRBD1 (5 bases). CDR3 size: 12 residues. CDR1 MGHDK and CDR2 SYGVNS come from the germline V gene. V lost 3 bases to trimming and J lost 6 bases, with 8 bases between them.

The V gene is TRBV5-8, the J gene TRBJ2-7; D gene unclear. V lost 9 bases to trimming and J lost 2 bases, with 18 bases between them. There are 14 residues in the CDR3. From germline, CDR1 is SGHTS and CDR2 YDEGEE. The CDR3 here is CATTDLWDTYEQYF. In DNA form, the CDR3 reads TGTGCCACCACCGATCTGTGGGATACCTACGAGCAGTACTTC.

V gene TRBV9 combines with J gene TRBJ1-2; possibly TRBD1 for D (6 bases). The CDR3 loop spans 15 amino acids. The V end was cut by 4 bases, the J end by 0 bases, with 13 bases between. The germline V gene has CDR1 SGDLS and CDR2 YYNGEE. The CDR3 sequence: CASSKTGLANYGYTF. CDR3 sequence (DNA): TGTGCCAGCAGCAAAACAGGGTTAGCTAACTATGGCTACACCTTC.

CDR3 sequence: CASSQDPGGQGNYGYTF. CDR3 nucleotide sequence: TGTGCCAGCAGCCAGGATCCAGGGGGACAGGGTAACTATGGCTACACCTTC. The chain recombines TRBV4-2 with TRBJ1-2; 9 bases fit TRBD1. V was pared by 3 bases and J by 1 base, with 9 bases of the junction left unmatched. The CDR3 spans 17 residues. Looked up from germline, CDR1 is LGHNA and CDR2 is YNFKEQ.

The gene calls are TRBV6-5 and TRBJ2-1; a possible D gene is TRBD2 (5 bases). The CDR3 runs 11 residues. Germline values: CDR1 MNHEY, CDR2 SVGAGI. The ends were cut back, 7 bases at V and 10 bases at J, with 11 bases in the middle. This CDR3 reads CASISASEQFF. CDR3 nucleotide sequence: TGTGCCAGCATTAGCGCCTCCGAGCAGTTCTTC.

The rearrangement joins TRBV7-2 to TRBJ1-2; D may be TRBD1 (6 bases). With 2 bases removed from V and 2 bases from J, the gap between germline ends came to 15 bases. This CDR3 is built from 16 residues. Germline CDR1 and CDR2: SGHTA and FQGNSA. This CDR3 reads CASSLNYPGANYGYTF. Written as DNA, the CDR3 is TGTGCCAGCAGCTTAAATTATCCGGGGGCGAACTATGGCTACACCTTC.